This is a list of T cell receptor beta chains from one sample in a study of blood T cell repertoires in COVID-19. The table came from immunoSEQ multiplex PCR; TCRdb's copy has only in-frame clones and leaves some out. This sample carries tens of thousands of clones, approximately 90% of them seen once, and the ten largest clones take 1.4%. Sequencing was done on a sample of peripheral blood. The receptors originated from a man in his fifties or sixties with acute or convalescent COVID-19. Both conserved end residues are part of each CDR3. The order of the fields is D gene, V gene, clone size, J gene, CDR3 DNA, CDR3 protein. The D gene is left open where the match is weak. Some rows mark clone size as missing; the rest say once, few, many or name a class of expanded clone.

.,TRBV30,.,TRBJ1-2,TGTGCCTGGAGTTGGGAGTACGGCTACACCTTC,CAWSWEYGYTF
TRBD1,TRBV27,.,TRBJ2-3,TGTGCCAGCAGTGACCGGGACAGGGGGACAGATACGCAGTATTTT,CASSDRDRGTDTQYF
.,TRBV21-1,.,TRBJ2-1,TGTGCCAGCAGCAGAACTAGCGGGATCTGGAGCGGTCCCGACGACCTATACAATGAGCAGTTCTTC,CASSRTSGIWSGPDDLYNEQFF
TRBD1,TRBV24-1,.,TRBJ1-3,TGTGCCACGGTGGGACAGGTTTCCCATAAAGCAAACTCTGGAAACACCATATATTTT,CATVGQVSHKANSGNTIYF
TRBD1,TRBV30,.,TRBJ2-7,TGTGCCTGGAGTGTACTGGGACAGGGGACATACGAGCAGTACTTC,CAWSVLGQGTYEQYF
.,TRBV7-9,.,TRBJ1-3,TGTGCCAGCAGCTTTAATCGAGTCTCTGGAAACACCATATATTTT,CASSFNRVSGNTIYF
TRBD2,TRBV7-3,.,TRBJ2-3,TGTGCCAGCAGCTTGGGACTAGCGGGAGATCCAGATACGCAGTATTTT,CASSLGLAGDPDTQYF
TRBD1,TRBV24-1,.,TRBJ1-5,TGTGCCACCAGTAAGACAGGGTCTAATCAGCCCCAGCATTTT,CATSKTGSNQPQHF
.,TRBV25-1,.,TRBJ1-3,TGTGCCAGCAGTGAATATGACCACCAGGGATCTGGAAACACCATATATTTT,CASSEYDHQGSGNTIYF
TRBD1,TRBV11-2,once,TRBJ2-5,TGTGCCAGCAGCTCAAAACCAAACGGGACAGAAGAGACCCAGTACTTC,CASSSKPNGTEETQYF
TRBD2,TRBV7-9,.,TRBJ2-1,TGTGCCAGCAGCTTAGCGCAGCGGGAGAGTGAGCAGTTCTTC,CASSLAQRESEQFF
.,TRBV4-3,.,TRBJ1-1,TGCGCCAGCAGCCAAGAACCCAGGAACACTGAAGCTTTCTTT,CASSQEPRNTEAFF
TRBD2,TRBV6-5,.,TRBJ2-5,TGTGCCAGCAGCCCCGTGAGACTAGCGTCAGAGACCCAGTACTTC,CASSPVRLASETQYF
.,TRBV30,.,TRBJ1-6,TGTGCCTGGAGGACAGGCTCCTATAATTCACCCCTCCACTTT,CAWRTGSYNSPLHF
.,TRBV6-5,once,TRBJ1-5,TGTGCCAGCTCCGGGGATAGCAATCAGCCCCAGCATTTT,CASSGDSNQPQHF
TRBD1,TRBV19,.,TRBJ2-2,TGTGCCAGTAGTAGAGGCAGGGGGCCGGACGGGGAGCTGTTTTTT,CASSRGRGPDGELFF
TRBD1,TRBV7-2,.,TRBJ1-5,TGTGCCAGCAGCTTAGAGGGGTCCCTACAGGGGCGAAGCAATCAGCCCCAGCATTTT,CASSLEGSLQGRSNQPQHF
TRBD1,TRBV9,few,TRBJ1-1,TGTGCCAGCAGCCCCTGGACAGGGACTGAAGCTTTCTTT,CASSPWTGTEAFF
.,TRBV20-1,.,TRBJ2-3,TGCAGTGCTAGTCAGGAGCGGGGCACAGATACGCAGTATTTT,CSASQERGTDTQYF
TRBD2,TRBV5-1,.,TRBJ2-7,TGCGCCAGCTTAGATCAAAAGGATGAAAGCGGGAGCTCCTACGAGCAGTACTTC,CASLDQKDESGSSYEQYF
TRBD1,TRBV5-4,.,TRBJ2-5,TGTGCCAGCAGCCCGGATGGACAGGGGGAAGAGACCCAGTACTTC,CASSPDGQGEETQYF
TRBD1,TRBV19,.,TRBJ1-2,TGTGCCAGTAGTTCCCCTCGACAGGGGGTAGACTATGGCTACACCTTC,CASSSPRQGVDYGYTF
TRBD1,TRBV5-4,.,TRBJ2-7,TGTGCCAGCAGCCCGGGACAGGGGGACGAGCAGTACTTC,CASSPGQGDEQYF
TRBD2,TRBV28,.,TRBJ2-5,TGTGCCAGCAGTACGACTAGCGGGAGTTCGGCGAGGGGAGAGACCCAGTACTTC,CASSTTSGSSARGETQYF
.,TRBV28,.,TRBJ2-1,TGTGCCAGCAGTTGGCGGGCAGGGGTTCGCAATGAGCAGTTCTTC,CASSWRAGVRNEQFF